The next 16 T cell receptor beta chains were all read from a single sample in a study of regulatory T cells in long-lasting Graves disease (dated by TCRdb to the early 2020s). To prepare the library, multiplex PCR was applied. Instrument on record: Illumina HiSeq 4000. To build TCR beta libraries, CDR3 regions were amplified by Arm-PCR using iRepertoire HTBI primers. TCRdb reprocessed the public reads (quality trimming at Q25 with fastp, clone calling with MiXCR) and kept in-frame beta chains. Rows merge per CDR3 protein into single entries with the most common DNA and genes. The sample records roughly 500,000 distinct CDR3 sequences, around 20% of which are singletons. Together, the top ten hold about 7.8% of the sample. The intended sense of this specimen's time point label: persistent/refractory GD, antithyroid drugs over 5 years with positive TRAb. For both TCR sequencing and RNA sequencing, RNA was extracted from PBMCs using TRIzol.

Sequencing used peripheral blood mononuclear cells (PBMCs), obtained when the disease was refractory, from a patient treated with antithyroid drugs. These receptors came from a female donor with Graves disease.

This clonotype has ten or more counts. V usage is TRBV6-1 and J usage is TRBJ1-2; perhaps TRBD1 as D (5 bases). The CDR3 is 14 residues long. V lost 4 bases, J lost 4 bases, and 13 bases lay in between. The germline gives CDR1 MNHNS, CDR2 SASEGT. As DNA, the CDR3 is TGTGCCAGCAGTGCCGGGGAGGGGAGCTATGGCTACACCTTC. Its translation is CASSAGEGSYGYTF.

This clonotype was seen only a few times. The V and J genes are TRBV6-5 and TRBJ1-1, with a tentative D call TRBD1 (6 bases). Looked up from germline, CDR1 is MNHEY and CDR2 is SVGAGI. There are 16 residues in the CDR3. Trimming stripped 4 bases from V and 2 bases from J, with 17 bases between. CDR3 in DNA: TGTGCCAGCAGTTCCATCCCGGACAGTATAAACACTGAAGCTTTCTTT. It codes for CASSSIPDSINTEAFF.

This clonotype was counted many times. The rearrangement joins TRBV2 to TRBJ2-2; possible D gene TRBD2, 6 bases. The CDR3 loop spans 14 amino acids. Trimming took 7 bases from V and 0 from J, leaving 9 bases between them. Germline-derived CDR1 and CDR2 are SNHLY and FYNNEI. The chain's CDR3 is CASMWGANTGELFF. CDR3 nucleotides: TGTGCCAGCATGTGGGGGGCGAACACCGGGGAGCTGTTTTTT.

This clonotype was counted only a few times. The genes are TRBV27 and TRBJ2-3, with 8 positions matching TRBD1. With V trimmed by 3 bases and J by 8 bases, 7 bases remained unmatched. The CDR3 spans 14 residues. Germline V lookup: CDR1 MNHEY, CDR2 SMNVEV (reference sequence). The chain's CDR3 is CASSFPGQGGTQYF. The CDR3 nucleotides read TGTGCCAGCAGTTTCCCTGGACAGGGAGGTACGCAGTATTTT.

This clonotype showed up just a few times. The genes are TRBV10-3 and TRBJ2-7; perhaps TRBD1 as D (7 bases). Looked up from germline, CDR1 is ENHRY and CDR2 is SYGVKD. V lost 10 bases and J lost 1, with 23 bases in between. The CDR3 consists of 16 residues. CDR3 sequence: CATQLQGGQRSYEQYF. DNA of the CDR3: TGTGCCACCCAGTTGCAGGGGGGCCAAAGGTCCTACGAGCAGTACTTC.

Worth noting for this clonotype: A read error may produce the germline difference seen at one junction end. The rearrangement joins TRBV7-9 to TRBJ2-2, with a tentative D call TRBD2 (6 bases). Germline V gene lookup returns CDR1 SEHNR and CDR2 FQNEAQ (reference sequence). The CDR3 is made up of 16 amino acids. In DNA form, the CDR3 reads TGTGCCAGCAGCCAGAGACGGGGACTTAACACCAGGGAGCTGTTTTTT. Translated, it gives CASSQRRGLNTRELFF.

The gene calls are TRBV15 and TRBJ2-2; 9 positions agree with TRBD1. In germline, CDR1 is LNHNV, CDR2 YYDKDF (reference sequence). The CDR3 loop spans 16 amino acids. Trimming at V came to 1 base and at J to 6 bases, leaving 6 bases not matched to a gene. CDR3: CATSRAPRTGAGELFF. CDR3 DNA sequence: TGTGCCACCAGCAGAGCGCCCCGGACAGGGGCCGGGGAGCTGTTTTTT.

There are a few counts of this clonotype. The chain links TRBV2 to TRBJ1-5; 7 bases are a match to TRBD1. Germline V gene sequence: CDR1 SNHLY, CDR2 FYNNEI. Unmatched junction bases numbered 10, after V lost 7 bases and J lost 1 base. CDR3 length: 16 residues. DNA for the CDR3: TGTGCCAGCACCGCTGACAGGGTTGGGAGCAATCAGCCCCAGCATTTT. Translated: CASTADRVGSNQPQHF.

This clonotype was observed at least ten times. The junction shows a germline mismatch at one end, possibly a read error. The chain is built from TRBV30 and TRBJ1-2; D gene unclear. The CDR3 sequence is 13 residues long. Per the germline V gene, CDR1 is GTSNPN and CDR2 is SVGIG (reference sequence). The DNA for the CDR3 is TGTGCCTGGAGTTTTGATCCTAACTATGGCTGCACCTTC. Its translation: CAWSFDPNYGCTF. Variable domain in full (rest from reference TRBV30 and TRBJ1-2): SQTIHQWPATLVQPVGSPLSLECTVEGTSNPNLYWYRQAAGRGLQLLFYSVGIGQISSEVPQNLSASRPQDRQFILSSKKLLLSDSGFYLCAWSFDPNYGCTFGSGTRLTVV.

The chain links TRBV7-9 to TRBJ2-5, with 8 bases identical to TRBD1. J was trimmed by 4 bases and V by 3 bases; bases with no gene match: 4. This CDR3 contains 14 residues. Germline V lookup: CDR1 SEHNR, CDR2 FQNEAQ (reference sequence). CDR3 in DNA: TGTGCCAGCAGCTTCAGGGGGCTGGTAGAGACCCAGTACTTC. Protein sequence: CASSFRGLVETQYF.

This clonotype was picked up a small number of times. A clone one base away is much larger, so this may be a read error. The V gene is TRBV3-1, the J gene TRBJ2-7; TRBD2 matches 13 bases. In germline, CDR1 is LGHDT, CDR2 YNNKEL (reference sequence). There are 15 residues in the CDR3. Trimming removed 4 bases from V and 2 bases from J; junction bases left unmatched: 2. The CDR3 coding sequence is TGTGCCAGCAGCCGGACTAGCGGGAGCCCCTACGAGCAGTACTTC. This gives the protein CASSRTSGSPYEQYF.

This clonotype has ten or more counts. The chain has TRBV28 and TRBJ1-2, with 7 bases matching TRBD1. Germline values: CDR1 MDHEN, CDR2 SYDVKM. The V gene end was trimmed by 5 bases and the J gene end by 4 bases; junction bases not matched to a gene: 10. The CDR3 runs 15 residues. The DNA for the CDR3 is TGTGCCAGCAGTACAAACAGGGGAATGGGCTATGGCTACACCTTC. Translating gives CASSTNRGMGYGYTF.

The chain couples TRBV7-9 to TRBJ1-2, with a possible D match to TRBD1 (5 bases). The CDR3 extends over 17 amino acids. CDR1 SEHNR and CDR2 FQNEAQ come from the germline V gene (reference sequence). Trimming took off 6 bases at V and 5 bases at J, with 25 bases between the two ends. In DNA form, the CDR3 reads TGTGCCAGCAGGGTACCCTCGAAAGACGGACAACTTTATGGCTACACCTTC. Protein: CASRVPSKDGQLYGYTF.

This clonotype was seen at least ten times. This chain connects TRBV2 to TRBJ2-7; TRBD1 might be the D (6 bases). The CDR3 loop spans 13 amino acids. V was pared by 10 bases and J by 0 bases, with 13 bases between. The germline gives CDR1 SNHLY, CDR2 FYNNEI. The CDR3 loop reads CATEGGTSYEQYF. The CDR3 DNA sequence: TGTGCCACCGAAGGGGGTACCTCCTACGAGCAGTACTTC.

This clonotype occurred many times. This chain connects TRBV12-3 or TRBV12-4 to TRBJ2-7; 7 nucleotides align to TRBD2. The CDR3 contains 14 residues. The V gene end was trimmed by 6 bases and the J gene end by 6 bases; junction bases not matched to a gene: 11. The CDR3 DNA is TGTGCCAGCAGCTCGGGGGGAGCTCTGGTCGAGCAGTACTTC. Amino acid sequence: CASSSGGALVEQYF.

This clonotype has ten or more counts. The J gene is TRBJ2-5, the V gene TRBV11-1; maybe TRBD1 (6 bases). The V and J ends lost 1 base and 3 bases respectively, with 9 bases between them. The germline V gene has CDR1 SGHAT and CDR2 FQDESV (reference sequence). This CDR3 has 14 residues. CDR3 sequence (DNA): TGTGCCAGCAGCTTAGGCTGGACAGAAGAGACCCAGTACTTC. Translating gives CASSLGWTEETQYF.